This TCR beta chain stems from a study of CD8 T cells in Susac syndrome. Sequencing targeted TCR beta in T cells from blood (CD8+ and CD4+). Multiple sclerosis controls were treatment-naive patients with stable or active relapsing-remitting disease. CD8+ and CD4+ T cells were negatively isolated; TEMRA cells were FACS-enriched. The V gene's germline CDR1 is MGHRA and CDR2 YSYEKL. The CDR3 loop spans 15 amino acids. Roughly 0.45 to 1 ug RNA was reverse transcribed with random hexamers. By means of immunoSEQ multiplex PCR, TCR beta CDR3 spanning 54 Vbeta and 13 Jbeta underwent amplification. TCRdb used MiXCR to reprocess the immunoSEQ multiplex PCR reads, holding one entry per CDR3 protein. The sample consists of around 140,000 distinct CDR3 sequences, around 86% of them appearing once. Worth noting for this clonotype: One end of the junction varies from germline; a read error may be responsible.

The chain carries TRBV4-1 and TRBJ1-6, with D possibly TRBD1 on 6 matching bases. This TCR was recovered from a human donor with multiple sclerosis. Material: CD8+ T cells from PBMCs. Here the CDR3 DNA reads TGCGCCAGCAGCCAAGAACGGGGGGCTAATCCACCCCTCCACTTT. Its protein is CASSQERGANPPLHF.